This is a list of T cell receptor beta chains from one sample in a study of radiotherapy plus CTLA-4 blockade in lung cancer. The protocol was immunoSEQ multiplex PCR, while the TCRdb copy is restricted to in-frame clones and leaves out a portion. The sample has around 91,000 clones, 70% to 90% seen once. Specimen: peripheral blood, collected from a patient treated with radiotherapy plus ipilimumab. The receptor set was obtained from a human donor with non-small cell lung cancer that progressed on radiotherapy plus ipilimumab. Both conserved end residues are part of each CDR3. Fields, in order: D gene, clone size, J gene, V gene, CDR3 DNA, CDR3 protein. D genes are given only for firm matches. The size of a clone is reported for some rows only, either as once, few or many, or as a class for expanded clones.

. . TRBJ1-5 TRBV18 TGTGCCAGCTCTCCCTACCGCAATCAGCCCCAGCATTTT CASSPYRNQPQHF
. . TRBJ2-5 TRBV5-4 TGTGCCAGCAGCTTACCAGGCGCCGAGACCCAGTACTTC CASSLPGAETQYF
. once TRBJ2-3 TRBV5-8 TGTGCCAGCAGCCTTGGGGCGGTGAAAGCAGATACGCAGTATTTT CASSLGAVKADTQYF
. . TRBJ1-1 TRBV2 TGTGCCAGCAGCGACTTCTACACTGAAGCTTTCTTT CASSDFYTEAFF
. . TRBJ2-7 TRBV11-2 TGTGCCAGCAGCTTAGGGGCCCCTGGGGGATACGAGCAGTACTTC CASSLGAPGGYEQYF
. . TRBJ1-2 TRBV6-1 TGTGCCAGCAGTAGCAGGACTAACTATGGCTACACCTTC CASSSRTNYGYTF
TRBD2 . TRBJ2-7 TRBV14 TGTGCCAGCAGCCGAAGACTAGCGGGAGGGCAGGGCTACGAGCAGTACTTC CASSRRLAGGQGYEQYF
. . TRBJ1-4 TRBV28 TGTGCCAGTAGGTCGGGGGATGAAAAACTGTTTTTT CASRSGDEKLFF
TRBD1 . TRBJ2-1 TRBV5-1 TGCGCCAGCAGCGCGCGGGCCGGGACAGGGGAAAGGAGATCTAATGAGCAGTTCTTC CASSARAGTGERRSNEQFF
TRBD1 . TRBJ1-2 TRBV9 TGTGCCAGCAGCGAGGGACAGGGCCCGTGGGGCTACACCTTC CASSEGQGPWGYTF
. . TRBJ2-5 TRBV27 TGTGCCAGCACCCAGAAACTGTCGCGGTTTAAAGAGACCCAGTACTTC CASTQKLSRFKETQYF
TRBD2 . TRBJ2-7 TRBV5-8 TGTGCCAGCAGCTTTCGAGGACTAGCGGGAAATGCCTACGAGCAGTACTTC CASSFRGLAGNAYEQYF
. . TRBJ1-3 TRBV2 TGTGCCAGCAGTGACATTAGCCTCGGGGGAAACACCATATATTTT CASSDISLGGNTIYF
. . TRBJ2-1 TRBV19 TGTGCCAGTAGTATGTCAGGGGTTATTTCCTACAATGAGCAGTTCTTC CASSMSGVISYNEQFF
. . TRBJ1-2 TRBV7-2 TGTGCCAGCAGCTATTTGTCGGGCCAGCCGGGCGGCTACACCTTC CASSYLSGQPGGYTF
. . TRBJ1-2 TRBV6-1 TGTGCCAGCAGTGAAGCCTGGGGAGGCAGTGTAATCTATGGCTACACCTTC CASSEAWGGSVIYGYTF
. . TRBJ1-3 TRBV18 TGTGCCAGCTCACCGGGGCGGTTGGGCCGCGGAAACACCATATATTTT CASSPGRLGRGNTIYF
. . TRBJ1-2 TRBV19 TGTGCCAGTAGTACAAACAGGGATAAGGTCTATGGCTACACCTTC CASSTNRDKVYGYTF
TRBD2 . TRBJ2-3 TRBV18 TGTGCCAGCTCACCCGGACTAGCGGGAAACAAGGATGGTACAGATACGCAGTATTTT CASSPGLAGNKDGTDTQYF
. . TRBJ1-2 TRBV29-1 TGCAGCGTTGAACAGTACTATGGCTACACCTTC CSVEQYYGYTF
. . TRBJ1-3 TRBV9 TGTGCCAGCAGCCCCAAGGACAGTATTTGGGTTTTTGGAAACACCATATATTTT CASSPKDSIWVFGNTIYF
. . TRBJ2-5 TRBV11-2 TGTGCCACCCGTAGGGGGGGGGAGACCCAGTACTTC CATRRGGETQYF
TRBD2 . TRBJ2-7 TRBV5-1 TGCGCCAGCAGCTTGGGCGGGACTAGCGGCTACGAGCAGTACTTC CASSLGGTSGYEQYF
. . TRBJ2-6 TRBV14 TGTGCCAGCAGCCTAATCTCTGGGGCCAACGTCCTGACTTTC CASSLISGANVLTF
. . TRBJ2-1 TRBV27 TGTGCCAGCAGTCGGCGAAGGTTAGATGAGCAGTTCTTC CASSRRRLDEQFF
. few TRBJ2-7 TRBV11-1 TGTGCCAGCAGCTTAGGCGATTACGAGCAGTACTTC CASSLGDYEQYF
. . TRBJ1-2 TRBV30 TGTGCCTGGAGTGTAGTCGGCTGGTCGACGGAAGACTATGGCTACACCTTC CAWSVVGWSTEDYGYTF
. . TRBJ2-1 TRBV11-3 TGTGCCAGCAGACTAGGCGGAAGCTCCTACAATGAGCAGTTCTTC CASRLGGSSYNEQFF
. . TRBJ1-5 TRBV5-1 TGCGCCAGCAGCTTGGTTGCAGGGAATTATCAGCCCCAGCATTTT CASSLVAGNYQPQHF
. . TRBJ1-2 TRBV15 TGTGCCACTCAAGGGGCGCGGGGCTACACCTTC CATQGARGYTF
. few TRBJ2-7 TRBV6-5 TGTGCCAGCAGTTACGACGGGAGTAGCTACGAGCAGTACTTC CASSYDGSSYEQYF
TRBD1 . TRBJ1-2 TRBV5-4 TGTGCCAGCAGCCCTGGACAGGTGGACTATGGCTACACCTTC CASSPGQVDYGYTF
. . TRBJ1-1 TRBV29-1 TGCAGCGTCGCCGACAGAGTGAACACTGAAGCTTTCTTT CSVADRVNTEAFF
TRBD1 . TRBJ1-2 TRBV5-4 TGTGCCAGCAGCACCGGGACAGGGGGCAGGTATGGCTACACCTTC CASSTGTGGRYGYTF
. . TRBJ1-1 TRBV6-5 TGTGCCAGCAGTTACTCATCGGCAGACACTGAAGCTTTCTTT CASSYSSADTEAFF
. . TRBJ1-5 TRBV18 TGTGCCAGCTCACCACCGAGAGGGAATGGTAGTCAGCCCCAGCATTTT CASSPPRGNGSQPQHF
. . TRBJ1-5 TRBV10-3 TGTGCCATCAGTGACCTCGGGGGACCTAGCAATCAGCCCCAGCATTTT CAISDLGGPSNQPQHF
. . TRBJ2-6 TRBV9 TGTGCCAGCAGCGTAGGGAATGGGGCCAACGTCCTGACTTTC CASSVGNGANVLTF
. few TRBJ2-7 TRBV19 TGTGCCAGTAGTATCAAGGGAACAGGGAACGAGCAGTACTTC CASSIKGTGNEQYF
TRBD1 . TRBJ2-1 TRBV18 TGTGCCAGCTCACCTCCGGGACAGGCCCCCGTCGGGGAGCAGTTCTTC CASSPPGQAPVGEQFF
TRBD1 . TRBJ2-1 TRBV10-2 TGCGCCAGCGGACAGGGGCCGCAGTTCTTC CASGQGPQFF
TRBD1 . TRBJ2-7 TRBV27 TGTGCCAGCAGAGTCGGGACAGGGGCCTTCTACGAGCAGTACTTC CASRVGTGAFYEQYF
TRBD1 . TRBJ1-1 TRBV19 TGTGCCAGTAGTCCCCCCCCGACAGGGCTGAACACTGAAGCTTTCTTT CASSPPPTGLNTEAFF
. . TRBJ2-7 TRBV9 TGTGCCAGCAGCCCCACAAAAATCCCCTACGAGCAGTACTTC CASSPTKIPYEQYF
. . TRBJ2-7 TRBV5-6 TGTGCCAGCAGCTTGCCCCTTAATTACGCGGCCGAGCAGTACTTC CASSLPLNYAAEQYF
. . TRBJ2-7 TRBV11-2 TGTGCCAGCAGCTCTACCGGGGGTACAATCTACGAGCAGTACTTC CASSSTGGTIYEQYF
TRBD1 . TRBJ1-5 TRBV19 TGTGCCAGTGCGGACAGGGTTGGGCAGCCCCAGCATTTT CASADRVGQPQHF